This T cell receptor (beta chain) was identified in a study of T cell responses to AZD1222 COVID-19 vaccine. Worth noting for this clone: As yet, its antigen is unknown.

Sequencing was performed with immunoSEQ multiplex PCR; in TCRdb, only in-frame clones are kept and a portion is missing. The sample shows roughly 140,000 clones, roughly four fifths of them seen only once. The germline V gene has CDR1 LGHNT and CDR2 FRNRAP. The length of the CDR3 is 15 residues. The V end was cut by 5 bases, the J end by 4 bases, with 15 bases between. Study-level points and caveats: In all cases, repertoires were sampled only after the peak T cell response.

This sequence was found in an adult in good health. The V gene is TRBV12-5, the J gene TRBJ1-5; D uncertain. The sample consisted of peripheral blood, taken on day 0 of MenACWY control vaccination. DNA of the CDR3: TGTGCTAGTGGTCCCGAACTACCAGGAAATCAGCCCCAGCATTTT. Amino acids: CASGPELPGNQPQHF. The full variable domain, with the rest looked up from reference TRBV12-5 and TRBJ1-5, is DARVTQTPRHKVTEMGQEVTMRCQPILGHNTVFWYRQTMMQGLELLAYFRNRAPLDDSGMPKDRFSAEMPDATLATLKIQPSEPRDSAVYFCASGPELPGNQPQHFGDGTRLSIL.